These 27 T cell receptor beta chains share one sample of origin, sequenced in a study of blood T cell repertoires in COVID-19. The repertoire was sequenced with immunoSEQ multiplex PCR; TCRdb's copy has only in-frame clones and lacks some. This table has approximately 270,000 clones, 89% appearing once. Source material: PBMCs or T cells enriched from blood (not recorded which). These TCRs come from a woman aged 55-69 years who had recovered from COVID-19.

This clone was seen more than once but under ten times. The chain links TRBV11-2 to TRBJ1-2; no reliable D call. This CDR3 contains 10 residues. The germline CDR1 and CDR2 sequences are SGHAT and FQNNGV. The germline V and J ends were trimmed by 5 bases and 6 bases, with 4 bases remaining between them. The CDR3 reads CASSRNGYTF. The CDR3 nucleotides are TGTGCCAGCAGCCGTAATGGCTACACCTTC.

CDR3 sequence: CASSVGLAVTDTQYF. Written as DNA, the CDR3 is TGTGCCAGCAGCGTAGGACTAGCGGTCACAGATACGCAGTATTTT. This chain connects TRBV9 to TRBJ2-3, with 9 bases lining up with TRBD2. The ends lost 0 bases at V and 2 bases at J; junction bases unmatched: 1. The germline gives CDR1 SGDLS, CDR2 YYNGEE. This CDR3 region has 15 residues.

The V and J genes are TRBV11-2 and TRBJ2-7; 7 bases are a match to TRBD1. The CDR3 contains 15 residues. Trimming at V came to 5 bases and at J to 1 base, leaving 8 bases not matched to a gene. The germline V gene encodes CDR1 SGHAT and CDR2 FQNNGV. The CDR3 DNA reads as TGTGCCAGCAGCCTTACAGGGGTAATGTCCTACGAGCAGTACTTC. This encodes CASSLTGVMSYEQYF. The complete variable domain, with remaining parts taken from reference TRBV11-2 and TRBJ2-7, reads EAGVAQSPRYKIIEKRQSVAFWCNPISGHATLYWYQQILGQGPKLLIQFQNNGVVDDSQLPKDRFSAERLKGVDSTLKIQPAKLEDSAVYLCASSLTGVMSYEQYFGPGTRLTVT.

CDR3 sequence: CASSPRPNTGGTEAFF. The CDR3 DNA reads TGTGCCAGCAGCCCCCGACCCAATACAGGGGGCACTGAAGCTTTCTTT. V and J are TRBV11-3 and TRBJ1-1, with 8 bases matching TRBD1. The germline V gene encodes CDR1 SGHNT and CDR2 YENEEA. J gave up 4 bases and V 5 bases, and 12 bases lay outside the gene matches. The length of the CDR3 is 16 residues. Together with reference TRBV11-3 and TRBJ1-1, the CDR3 gives the full variable domain: EAGVVQSPRYKIIEKKQPVAFWCNPISGHNTLYWYLQNLGQGPELLIRYENEEAVDDSQLPKDRFSAERLKGVDSTLKIQPAELGDSAVYLCASSPRPNTGGTEAFFGQGTRLTVV.

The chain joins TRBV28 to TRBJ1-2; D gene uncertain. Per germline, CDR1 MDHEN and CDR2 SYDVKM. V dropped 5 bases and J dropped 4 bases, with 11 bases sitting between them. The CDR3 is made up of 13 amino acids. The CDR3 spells CASSPEIVYGYTF. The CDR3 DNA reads TGTGCCAGCAGTCCTGAGATAGTCTATGGCTACACCTTC.

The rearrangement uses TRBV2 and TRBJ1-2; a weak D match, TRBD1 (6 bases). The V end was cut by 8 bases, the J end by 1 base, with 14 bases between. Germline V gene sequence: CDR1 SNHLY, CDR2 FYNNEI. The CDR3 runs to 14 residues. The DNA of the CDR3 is TGTGCCAGCCGAAGGACAGACCATAACTATGGCTACACCTTC. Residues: CASRRTDHNYGYTF. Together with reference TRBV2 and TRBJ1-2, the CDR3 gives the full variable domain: EPEVTQTPSHQVTQMGQEVILRCVPISNHLYFYWYRQILGQKVEFLVSFYNNEISEKSEIFDDQFSVERPDGSNFTLKIRSTKLEDSAMYFCASRRTDHNYGYTFGSGTRLTVV.

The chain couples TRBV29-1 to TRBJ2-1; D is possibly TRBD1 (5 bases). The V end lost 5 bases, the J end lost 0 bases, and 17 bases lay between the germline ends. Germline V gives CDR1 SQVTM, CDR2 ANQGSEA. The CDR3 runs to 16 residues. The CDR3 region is CSVTRSTASSYNEQFF. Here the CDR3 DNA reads TGCAGCGTTACCCGCTCGACAGCGAGCTCCTACAATGAGCAGTTCTTC.

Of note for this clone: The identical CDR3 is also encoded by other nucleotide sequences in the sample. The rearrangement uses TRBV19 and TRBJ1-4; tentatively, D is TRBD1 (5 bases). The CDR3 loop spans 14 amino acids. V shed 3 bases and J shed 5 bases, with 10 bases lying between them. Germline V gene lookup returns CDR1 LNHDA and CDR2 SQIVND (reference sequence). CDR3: CASSIGQGNEKLFF. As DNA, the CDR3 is TGTGCCAGTAGTATCGGGCAGGGCAATGAAAAACTGTTTTTT. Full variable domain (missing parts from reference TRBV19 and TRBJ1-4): DGGITQSPKYLFRKEGQNVTLSCEQNLNHDAMYWYRQDPGQGLRLIYYSQIVNDFQKGDIAEGYSVSREKKESFPLTVTSAQKNPTAFYLCASSIGQGNEKLFFGSGTQLSVL.

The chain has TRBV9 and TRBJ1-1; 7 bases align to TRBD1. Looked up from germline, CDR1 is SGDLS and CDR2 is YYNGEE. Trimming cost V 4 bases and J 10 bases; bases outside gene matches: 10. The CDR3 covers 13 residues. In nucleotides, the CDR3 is TGTGCCAGCAGCTCCTGGGACAGACTGCCAGCTTTCTTT. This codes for CASSSWDRLPAFF.

CDR3 region: CASSSPQAPYNEQFF. CDR3 nucleotides: TGTGCCAGCAGCTCGCCCCAGGCTCCCTACAATGAGCAGTTCTTC. The rearrangement links TRBV7-2 to TRBJ2-1; D is unclear. V was cut by 4 bases and J by 2 bases, with 12 bases left in between. The CDR3 runs to 15 residues. Germline V lookup: CDR1 SGHTA, CDR2 FQGNSA.

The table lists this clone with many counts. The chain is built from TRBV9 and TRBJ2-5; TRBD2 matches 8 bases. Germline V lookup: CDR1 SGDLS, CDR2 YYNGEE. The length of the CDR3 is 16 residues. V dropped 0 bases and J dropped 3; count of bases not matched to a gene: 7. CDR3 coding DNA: TGTGCCAGCAGCGTAGAGGGTAGCGGGATTAAAGAGACCCAGTACTTC. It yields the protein CASSVEGSGIKETQYF.

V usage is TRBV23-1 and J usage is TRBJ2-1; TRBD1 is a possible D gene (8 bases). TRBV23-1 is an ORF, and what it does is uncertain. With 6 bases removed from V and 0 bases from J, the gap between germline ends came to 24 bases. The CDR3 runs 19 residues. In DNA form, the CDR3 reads TGCGCCAGCAGCCTAACAGGGGGGGGGCCGAAAAGCTCCTACAATGAGCAGTTCTTC. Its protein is CASSLTGGGPKSSYNEQFF.

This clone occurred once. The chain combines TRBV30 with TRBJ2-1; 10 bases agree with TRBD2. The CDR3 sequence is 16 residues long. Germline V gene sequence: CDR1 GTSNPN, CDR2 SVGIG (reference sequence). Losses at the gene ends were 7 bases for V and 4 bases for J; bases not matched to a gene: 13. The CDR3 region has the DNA TGTGCCTTAGTCGGGACTAGCGCCCCGAATTACAATGAGCAGTTCTTC. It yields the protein CALVGTSAPNYNEQFF.

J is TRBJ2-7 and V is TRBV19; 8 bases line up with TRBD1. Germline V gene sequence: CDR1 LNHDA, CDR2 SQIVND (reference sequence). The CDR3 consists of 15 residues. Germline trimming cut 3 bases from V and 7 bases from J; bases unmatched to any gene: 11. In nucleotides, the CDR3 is TGTGCCAGTAGTATTAGTGGACAGGGTAAGCTAGAGCAGTACTTC. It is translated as CASSISGQGKLEQYF.

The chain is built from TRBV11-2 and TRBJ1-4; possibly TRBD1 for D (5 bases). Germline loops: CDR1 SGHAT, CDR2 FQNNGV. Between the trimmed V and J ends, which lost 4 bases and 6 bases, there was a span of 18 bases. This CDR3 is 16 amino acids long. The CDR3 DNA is TGTGCCAGCAGCTCCGATCCGTGGGGGGATGATGAAAAACTGTTTTTT. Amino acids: CASSSDPWGDDEKLFF. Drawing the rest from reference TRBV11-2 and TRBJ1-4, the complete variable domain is EAGVAQSPRYKIIEKRQSVAFWCNPISGHATLYWYQQILGQGPKLLIQFQNNGVVDDSQLPKDRFSAERLKGVDSTLKIQPAKLEDSAVYLCASSSDPWGDDEKLFFGSGTQLSVL.

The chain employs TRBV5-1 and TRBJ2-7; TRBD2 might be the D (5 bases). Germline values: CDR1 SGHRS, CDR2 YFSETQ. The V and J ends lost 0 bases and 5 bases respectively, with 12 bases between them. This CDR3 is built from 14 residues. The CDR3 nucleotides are TGCGCCAGCAGCTTGGCCAGTGGGCGGGACGAGCAGTACTTC. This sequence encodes CASSLASGRDEQYF.

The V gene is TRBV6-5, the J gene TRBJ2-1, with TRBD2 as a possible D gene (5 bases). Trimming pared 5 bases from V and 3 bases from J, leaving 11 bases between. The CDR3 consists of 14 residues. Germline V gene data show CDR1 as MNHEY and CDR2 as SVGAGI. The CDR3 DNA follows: TGTGCCAGCAGTAGCGGACCCAGCTACAATGAGCAGTTCTTC. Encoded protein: CASSSGPSYNEQFF.

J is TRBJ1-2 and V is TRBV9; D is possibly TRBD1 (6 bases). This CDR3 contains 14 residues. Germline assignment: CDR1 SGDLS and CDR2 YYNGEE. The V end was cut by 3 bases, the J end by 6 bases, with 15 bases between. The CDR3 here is CASSASGGPDGYTF. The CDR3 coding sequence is TGTGCCAGCAGCGCTTCGGGGGGGCCAGATGGCTACACCTTC.

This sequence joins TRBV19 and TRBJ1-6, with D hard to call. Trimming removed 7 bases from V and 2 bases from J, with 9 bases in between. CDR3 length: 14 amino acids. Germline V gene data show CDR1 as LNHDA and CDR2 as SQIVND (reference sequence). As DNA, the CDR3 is TGTGCCAGTAAGGGAGCCACCTATAATTCACCCCTCCACTTT. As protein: CASKGATYNSPLHF.

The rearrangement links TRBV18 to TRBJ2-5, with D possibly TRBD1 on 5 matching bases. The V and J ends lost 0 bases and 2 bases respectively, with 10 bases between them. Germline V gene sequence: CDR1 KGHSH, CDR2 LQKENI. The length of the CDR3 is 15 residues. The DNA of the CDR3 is TGTGCCAGCTCACCACCAGGCCGGACACAAGAGACCCAGTACTTC. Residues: CASSPPGRTQETQYF.

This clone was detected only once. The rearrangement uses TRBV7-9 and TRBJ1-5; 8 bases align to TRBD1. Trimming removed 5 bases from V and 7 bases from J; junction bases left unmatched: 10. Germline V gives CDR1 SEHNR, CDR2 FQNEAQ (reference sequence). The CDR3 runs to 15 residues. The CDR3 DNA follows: TGTGCCAGCAGCCCGAGGACAGGGTTGGGGCAGCCCCAGCATTTT. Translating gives CASSPRTGLGQPQHF.

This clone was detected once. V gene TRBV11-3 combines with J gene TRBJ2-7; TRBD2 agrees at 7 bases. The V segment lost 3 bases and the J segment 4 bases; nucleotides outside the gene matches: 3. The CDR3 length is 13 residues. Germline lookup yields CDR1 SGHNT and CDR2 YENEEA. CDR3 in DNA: TGTGCCAGCAGCTTCACGGGAGGATACGAGCAGTACTTC. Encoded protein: CASSFTGGYEQYF.

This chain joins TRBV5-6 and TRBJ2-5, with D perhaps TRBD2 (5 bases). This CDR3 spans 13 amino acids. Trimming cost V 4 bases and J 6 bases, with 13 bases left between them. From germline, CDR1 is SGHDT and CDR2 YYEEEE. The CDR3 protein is CASSHWETQTQYF. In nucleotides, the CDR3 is TGTGCCAGCAGCCACTGGGAGACCCAGACCCAGTACTTC.

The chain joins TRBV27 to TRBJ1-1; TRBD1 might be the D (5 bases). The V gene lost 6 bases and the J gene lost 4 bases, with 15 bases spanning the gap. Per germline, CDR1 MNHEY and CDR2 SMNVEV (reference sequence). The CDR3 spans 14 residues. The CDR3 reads CASRPDGRGTEAFF. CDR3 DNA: TGTGCCAGCAGACCTGACGGGAGGGGCACTGAAGCTTTCTTT.

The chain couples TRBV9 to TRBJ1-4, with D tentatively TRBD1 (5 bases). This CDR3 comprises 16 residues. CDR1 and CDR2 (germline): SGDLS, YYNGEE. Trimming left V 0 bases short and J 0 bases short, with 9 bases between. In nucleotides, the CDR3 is TGTGCCAGCAGCGTAGGACAGCCAGCAACTAATGAAAAACTGTTTTTT. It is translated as CASSVGQPATNEKLFF.

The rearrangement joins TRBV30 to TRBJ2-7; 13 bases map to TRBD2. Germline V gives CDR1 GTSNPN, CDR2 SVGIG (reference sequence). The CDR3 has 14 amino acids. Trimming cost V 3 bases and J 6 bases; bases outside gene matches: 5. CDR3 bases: TGTGCCTGGAGGCCGGGACTAGCGGGGTTCGAGCAGTACTTC. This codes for CAWRPGLAGFEQYF.

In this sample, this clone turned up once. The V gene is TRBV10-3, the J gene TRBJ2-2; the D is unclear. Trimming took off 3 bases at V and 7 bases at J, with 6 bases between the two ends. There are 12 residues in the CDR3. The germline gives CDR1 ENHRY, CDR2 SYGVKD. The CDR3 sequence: CAISDGIGELFF. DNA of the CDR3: TGTGCCATCAGTGACGGTATCGGGGAGCTGTTTTTT.